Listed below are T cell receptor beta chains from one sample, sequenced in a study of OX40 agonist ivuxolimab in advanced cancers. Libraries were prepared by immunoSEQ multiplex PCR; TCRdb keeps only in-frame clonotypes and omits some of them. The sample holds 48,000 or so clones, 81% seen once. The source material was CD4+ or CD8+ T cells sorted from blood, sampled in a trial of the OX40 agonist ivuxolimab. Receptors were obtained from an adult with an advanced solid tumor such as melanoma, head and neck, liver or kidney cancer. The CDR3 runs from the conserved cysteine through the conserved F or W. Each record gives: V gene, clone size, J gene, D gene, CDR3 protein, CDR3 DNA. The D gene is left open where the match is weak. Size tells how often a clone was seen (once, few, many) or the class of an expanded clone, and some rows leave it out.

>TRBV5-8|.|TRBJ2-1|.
CASSPDRYQQFF
TGTGCCAGCAGCCCCGACAGGTACCAGCAGTTCTTC
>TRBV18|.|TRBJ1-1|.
CASSPPISMNTEAFF
TGTGCCAGCTCACCACCAATTTCTATGAACACTGAAGCTTTCTTT
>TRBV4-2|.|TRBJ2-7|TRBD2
CASSQEGTSGTYEQYF
TGTGCCAGCAGCCAAGAAGGGACTAGCGGGACCTACGAGCAGTACTTC
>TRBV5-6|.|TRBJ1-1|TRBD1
CASSRQGRSTEAFF
TGTGCCAGCAGCCGACAGGGGAGATCCACTGAAGCTTTCTTT
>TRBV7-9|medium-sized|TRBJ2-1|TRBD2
CASILLGTTNNEQFF
TGTGCCAGCATCCTCCTCGGGACTACCAATAATGAGCAGTTCTTC
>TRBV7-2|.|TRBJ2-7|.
CASSYSPDSYEQYF
TGTGCCAGCAGCTACAGTCCGGACTCCTACGAGCAGTACTTC
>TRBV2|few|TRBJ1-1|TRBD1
CASRGGQGVRGAFF
TGTGCCAGCAGGGGGGGACAGGGCGTTAGAGGAGCTTTCTTT
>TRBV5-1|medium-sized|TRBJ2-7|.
CASSLEPSREQYF
TGCGCCAGCAGCTTGGAGCCTAGTCGAGAGCAGTACTTC
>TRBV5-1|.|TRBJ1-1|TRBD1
CASSSQGDTEAFF
TGCGCCAGCAGCTCTCAGGGGGACACTGAAGCTTTCTTT
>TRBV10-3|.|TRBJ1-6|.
CAISPFDLGGARDYNSPLHF
TGTGCCATCAGTCCCTTCGATCTTGGGGGGGCGAGGGACTATAATTCACCCCTCCACTTT
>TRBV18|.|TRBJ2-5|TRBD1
CASSPGTGEETQYF
TGTGCCAGCTCACCCGGGACAGGGGAAGAGACCCAGTACTTC
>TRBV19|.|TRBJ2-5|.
CASSIVPQGVQYF
TGTGCCAGTAGTATAGTGCCTCAGGGAGTACAGTACTTC
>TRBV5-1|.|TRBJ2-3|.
CASSLSFTSDTQYF
TGCGCCAGCAGCTTGTCCTTCACTTCAGATACGCAGTATTTT
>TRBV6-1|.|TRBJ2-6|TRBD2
CASSVTSGSSGANVLTF
TGTGCCAGCAGTGTCACTAGCGGGAGCTCTGGGGCCAACGTCCTGACTTTC
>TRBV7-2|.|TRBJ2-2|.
CASSRVNTGELFF
TGTGCCAGCAGCCGAGTCAACACCGGGGAGCTGTTTTTT
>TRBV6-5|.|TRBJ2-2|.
CASRESLNTGELFF
TGTGCCAGCAGAGAAAGTTTGAACACCGGGGAGCTGTTTTTT
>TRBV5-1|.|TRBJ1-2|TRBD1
CASSGGQGSFNYGYTF
TGCGCCAGCAGCGGCGGACAGGGTTCCTTTAACTATGGCTACACCTTC
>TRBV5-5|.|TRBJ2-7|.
CASSRTTSYEQYF
TGTGCCAGCAGTCGAACTACGTCCTACGAGCAGTACTTC
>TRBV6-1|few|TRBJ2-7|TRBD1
CASSERAGTEGYEQYF
TGTGCCAGCAGTGAAAGGGCAGGGACAGAGGGATACGAGCAGTACTTC
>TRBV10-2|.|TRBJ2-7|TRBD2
CASSVVLAGAEQYF
TGCGCCAGCAGTGTTGTACTAGCGGGAGCCGAGCAGTACTTC
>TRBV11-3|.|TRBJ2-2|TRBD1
CASSLAGTGGDGELFF
TGTGCCAGCAGCTTAGCCGGGACAGGGGGCGACGGGGAGCTGTTTTTT
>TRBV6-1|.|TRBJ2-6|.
CASSGSNSGANVLTF
TGTGCCAGCAGTGGTTCCAACTCTGGGGCCAACGTCCTGACTTTC
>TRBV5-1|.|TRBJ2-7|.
CASSLDPGREQYF
TGCGCCAGCAGCTTGGACCCGGGTCGCGAGCAGTACTTC
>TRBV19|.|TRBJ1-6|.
CASSLVGGSPLHF
TGTGCCAGTAGCCTGGTGGGAGGTTCACCCCTCCACTTT
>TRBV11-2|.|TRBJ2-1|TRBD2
CASSAIAGRYNEQFF
TGTGCCAGCAGTGCTATAGCGGGACGCTACAATGAGCAGTTCTTC
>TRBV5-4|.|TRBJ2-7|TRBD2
CASSFLAGGNEQYF
TGTGCCAGCAGCTTCCTAGCGGGAGGAAACGAGCAGTACTTC
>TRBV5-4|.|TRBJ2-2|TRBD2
CASTEGGLAENTGELFF
TGTGCCAGCACAGAGGGAGGACTAGCGGAGAACACCGGGGAGCTGTTTTTT
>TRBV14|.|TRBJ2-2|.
CASSRELTGELFF
TGTGCCAGCAGTCGGGAACTCACCGGGGAGCTGTTTTTT
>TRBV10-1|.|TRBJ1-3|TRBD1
CASSPGTARNTIYF
TGCGCCAGCAGTCCCGGGACAGCAAGAAACACCATATATTTT
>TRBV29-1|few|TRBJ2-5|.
CSVSGPAKVETQYF
TGCAGCGTTTCTGGACCGGCTAAGGTAGAGACCCAGTACTTC
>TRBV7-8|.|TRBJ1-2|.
CASSRTLHNYGYTF
TGTGCCAGCAGCAGGACATTACATAACTATGGCTACACCTTC
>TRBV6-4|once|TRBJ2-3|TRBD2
CASSGTSATDTQYF
TGTGCCAGCAGCGGGACTAGCGCCACAGATACGCAGTATTTT
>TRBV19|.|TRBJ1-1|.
CASTVPGVNTEAFF
TGTGCCAGTACAGTGCCCGGAGTGAACACTGAAGCTTTCTTT
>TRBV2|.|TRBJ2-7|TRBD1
CASTAGQGAYEQYF
TGTGCCAGCACCGCGGGACAGGGGGCCTACGAGCAGTACTTC
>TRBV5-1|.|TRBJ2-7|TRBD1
CASNFRTGRGEQYF
TGCGCCAGCAATTTTCGGACAGGAAGGGGCGAGCAGTACTTC
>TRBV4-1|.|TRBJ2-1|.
CASSQGWARGYGEQFF
TGCGCCAGCAGCCAAGGGTGGGCTAGAGGGTACGGTGAGCAGTTCTTC
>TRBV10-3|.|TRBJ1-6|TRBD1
CAISGTGDSPLHF
TGTGCCATCAGTGGGACAGGGGATTCACCCCTCCACTTT
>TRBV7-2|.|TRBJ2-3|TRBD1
CASSLGTGADTQYF
TGTGCCAGCAGCTTGGGGACAGGGGCAGATACGCAGTATTTT
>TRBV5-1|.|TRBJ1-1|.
CASSYTGQGGTEAFF
TGCGCCAGCAGCTACACCGGACAAGGAGGTACTGAAGCTTTCTTT
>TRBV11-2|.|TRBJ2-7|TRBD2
CASSSSGTSYEQYF
TGTGCCAGCAGCTCCTCCGGGACTAGCTACGAGCAGTACTTC
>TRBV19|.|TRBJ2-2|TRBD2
CASSNGRADTGELFF
TGTGCCAGTAGTAACGGGAGGGCCGACACCGGGGAGCTGTTTTTT
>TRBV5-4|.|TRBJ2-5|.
CASSPQRGAIQETQYF
TGTGCCAGCAGTCCCCAGAGGGGAGCGATCCAAGAGACCCAGTACTTC
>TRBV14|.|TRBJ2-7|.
CASGWAYEQYF
TGTGCCAGTGGTTGGGCCTACGAGCAGTACTTC
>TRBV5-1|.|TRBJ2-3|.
CASSLGGITDTQYF
TGCGCCAGCAGCTTGGGCGGAATCACAGATACGCAGTATTTT
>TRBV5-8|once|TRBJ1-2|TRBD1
CASSPTGNYGYTF
TGTGCCAGCAGCCCGACAGGGAACTATGGCTACACCTTC
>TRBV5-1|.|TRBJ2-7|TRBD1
CASSPDGGQASYEQYF
TGCGCCAGCAGCCCCGACGGCGGACAGGCAAGCTACGAGCAGTACTTC
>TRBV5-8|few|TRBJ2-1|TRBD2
CASSLAGPAVNEQFF
TGTGCCAGCAGCCTAGCGGGACCCGCCGTGAATGAGCAGTTCTTC
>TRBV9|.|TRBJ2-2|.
CASSAILPGGNTGELFF
TGTGCCAGCAGCGCGATTTTGCCCGGGGGAAACACCGGGGAGCTGTTTTTT
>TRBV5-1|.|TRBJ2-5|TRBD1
CASSFRDRLQETQYF
TGCGCCAGCAGCTTCCGGGACAGGCTCCAAGAGACCCAGTACTTC
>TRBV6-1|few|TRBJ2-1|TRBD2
CASSERTSGSSNEQFF
TGTGCCAGCAGTGAACGGACTAGCGGGAGTTCAAATGAGCAGTTCTTC
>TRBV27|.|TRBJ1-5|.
CASSLSTYNQPQHF
TGTGCCAGCAGTTTAAGTACCTACAATCAGCCCCAGCATTTT
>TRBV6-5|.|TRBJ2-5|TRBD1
CASRRTGNQETQYF
TGTGCCAGCAGACGGACAGGGAACCAAGAGACCCAGTACTTC
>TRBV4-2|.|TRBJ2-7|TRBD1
CASSQEGQGLYEQYF
TGTGCCAGCAGCCAAGAGGGACAGGGCTTATACGAGCAGTACTTC
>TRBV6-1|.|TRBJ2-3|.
CASRLDSTDTQYF
TGTGCCAGCAGACTAGACAGCACAGATACGCAGTATTTT
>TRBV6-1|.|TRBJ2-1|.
CASSELGDSYNEQFF
TGTGCCAGCAGTGAATTAGGGGACTCCTACAATGAGCAGTTCTTC
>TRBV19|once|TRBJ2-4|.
CASMSLDENIQYF
TGTGCCAGTATGAGTTTGGATGAAAACATTCAGTACTTC
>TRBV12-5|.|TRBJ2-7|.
CASGLAGYEQYF
TGTGCTAGTGGTTTGGCGGGGTACGAGCAGTACTTC
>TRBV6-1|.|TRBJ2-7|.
CASSDDGHSYEQYF
TGTGCCAGCAGTGACGACGGTCACTCCTACGAGCAGTACTTC
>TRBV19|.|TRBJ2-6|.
CASKIPLSSGANVLTF
TGTGCCAGTAAAATCCCTTTAAGCTCTGGGGCCAACGTCCTGACTTTC